This T cell receptor beta chain was found in a study of glioma-infiltrating T cells. Findings and caveats of the study: Shared blood CDR3 signature motifs marked patients with low tissue-blood divergence. Tissue-blood divergence was below expectation in non-neoplastic patients, above in gliomas. Very few CDR3 sequences were shared between tissue and blood.

Notes on this clonotype: What it binds is not known.

Germline V gene sequence: CDR1 LNHDA, CDR2 SQIVND (reference sequence). After removal of 6 bases from V and 3 bases from J, the junction contained 6 bases not matched to a gene. The CDR3 loop spans 14 amino acids. The iRepertoire nested amplicon-rescue multiplex PCR amplified TCR alpha and beta CDR3s from RNA. TCRdb passed the multiplex PCR reads through MiXCR, listing each CDR3 protein once. The sample carries approximately 400,000 distinct CDR3 sequences, 41% recorded once. The TCR originated in a human donor with low-grade glioma or glioblastoma, undergoing nonglioma brain surgery, or in good health (not recorded which). The sequencing sample was made of glioma tissue, nonneoplastic brain tissue, or PBMCs (not recorded which). The rearrangement joins TRBV19 to TRBJ2-7; TRBD1 aligns across 9 bases. The CDR3 DNA follows: TGTGCCAGTAGACCGACAGGGGGAGGCTACGAGCAGTACTTC. It is translated as CASRPTGGGYEQYF. Full variable domain (remainder filled in from reference TRBV19 and TRBJ2-7): DGGITQSPKYLFRKEGQNVTLSCEQNLNHDAMYWYRQDPGQGLRLIYYSQIVNDFQKGDIAEGYSVSREKKESFPLTVTSAQKNPTAFYLCASRPTGGGYEQYFGPGTRLTVT.